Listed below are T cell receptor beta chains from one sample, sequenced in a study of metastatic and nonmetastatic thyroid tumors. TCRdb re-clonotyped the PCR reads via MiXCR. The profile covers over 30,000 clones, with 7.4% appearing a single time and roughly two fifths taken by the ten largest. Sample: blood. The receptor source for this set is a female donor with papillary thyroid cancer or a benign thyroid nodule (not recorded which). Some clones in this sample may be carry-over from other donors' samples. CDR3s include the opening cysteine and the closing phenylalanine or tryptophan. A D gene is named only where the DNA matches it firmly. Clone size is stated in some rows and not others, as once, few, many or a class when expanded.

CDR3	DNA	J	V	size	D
CASSLLGTAIHSNQPQHF	TGCGCCAGCAGCTTGTTAGGGACAGCCATTCATAGCAATCAGCCCCAGCATTTT	TRBJ1-5	TRBV5-1	many	TRBD1
CASSLPGTSNSPLHF	TGTGCCAGCAGCCTTCCTGGGACATCGAATTCACCCCTCCACTTT	TRBJ1-6	TRBV7-9	many	.
CASSLLVRGANTGELFF	TGTGCCAGCAGCCTCCTCGTGCGAGGGGCGAACACCGGGGAGCTGTTTTTT	TRBJ2-2	TRBV7-8	many	.
CASSPRAGAYNEQFF	TGTGCCAGCAGCCCGCGAGCGGGGGCCTACAATGAGCAGTTCTTC	TRBJ2-1	TRBV3-1	many	TRBD2
CASSLSSGNTIYF	TGCGCCAGCAGCTTAAGCTCTGGAAACACCATATATTTT	TRBJ1-3	TRBV5-1	many	.
CASSLGGGRAGELFF	TGTGCCAGCAGCTTAGGCGGGGGGCGTGCCGGGGAGCTGTTTTTT	TRBJ2-2	TRBV7-2	many	TRBD2
CASSPQRILAKNIQYF	TGTGCCAGTAGTCCCCAGCGAATTCTAGCCAAAAACATTCAGTACTTC	TRBJ2-4	TRBV19	many	.
CASSPPQGISSSGNTIYF	TGTGCCAGCAGCCCCCCACAGGGCATTTCAAGCTCTGGAAACACCATATATTTT	TRBJ1-3	TRBV7-6	.	.
CSVPARNSPLHF	TGCAGTGTTCCGGCAAGAAATTCACCCCTCCACTTT	TRBJ1-6	TRBV20-1	many	.
CASSRTSDEQYF	TGTGCCAGCAGCAGGACTAGCGACGAGCAGTACTTC	TRBJ2-7	TRBV5-6	many	TRBD2
CASGDRIEPQHF	TGTGCCAGTGGGGACAGAATTGAGCCCCAGCATTTT	TRBJ1-5	TRBV2	.	TRBD1